Included here is one T cell receptor beta chain sequence, with context. Its specific antigen is unknown. Base qualities are not at hand, and no much larger clone is one base apart. The record originates from a study of CD8+ T cells in alopecia areata (dated by TCRdb to 2016 to 2019). For the wider study: The treated patients, all with moderate-to-severe alopecia areata, were enrolled in an open-label pilot trial of oral tofacitinib given at 5 to 10 mg twice daily. Amplification of TCRbeta CDR3 regions was done by immunoSEQ multiplex PCR using 35 Vbeta forward primers and 13 Jbeta reverse primers. In humans, TCRbeta sequencing was performed on scalp tissue and on sorted CD4+ and CD8+ peripheral blood T cells from healthy controls and from patients with patchy or totalis/universalis alopecia areata. Patients on tofacitinib were biopsied at baseline and after 4 and 24 weeks of treatment, and several of the patients also had a later scalp biopsy. Tofacitinib was given for 6 to 18 months, followed by 6 months of follow-up off drug to assess delayed response and recurrence. The study used high-throughput TCRbeta sequencing to examine T cell clonal expansion in alopecia areata, in both the C3H/HeJ mouse model and human patients. Clonality in the scalp was compared among normal scalp (n=4), patchy alopecia areata scalp (n=8), and alopecia totalis/universalis scalp (n=8). For the treated patients, the SALT score, which quantifies what percentage of scalp surface area is affected, served as the measure of disease severity. The RNA source kit depended on sample type: the PAXgene miRNA kit for fixed scalp, the miRNeasy kit for PBMCs, and the RNeasy kit for mouse skin. Results and caveats for the whole study, not just this receptor: During tofacitinib treatment, many expanded lesional clones remained in scalp and blood, and this persistence may partly explain relapse after treatment is stopped. Shared TCR sequences between patients were less evident than in mice, which may be partly attributable to HLA diversity in the patient population. Scalp TCR repertoire analysis is complicated because resident alphabeta T cells in normal human skin are also sequenced, whereas mouse skin is dominated by gammadelta T cells. Compared with normal scalp, lesional scalp had higher clonality and more expanded CD8+ clones, particularly in alopecia totalis/universalis, a pattern that suggests antigenic drive. Because the treated cohort was small and had just a single nonresponder, larger studies are needed to establish links between baseline CD8+ expansion and response. Scalp clonality and the number of expanded CD8+ clones among the top 100 scalp clones were significantly decreased by tofacitinib.

The library relied on the immunoSEQ multiplex PCR assay. RNA was extracted from all samples and reverse transcribed into cDNA, which served as template for TCR sequencing. SuperScript III was used for first-strand cDNA synthesis, primed with a 2:1 mix of oligo-dT and random hexamers. A synthetic immune receptor repertoire was used to assess amplification bias, and residual bias was removed computationally. In the source study's methods: Raw reads were preprocessed to remove errors, and CDR3 was defined according to IMGT conventions as the region from the conserved cysteine to phenylalanine. Clonality was calculated as 1 minus Shannon entropy normalized by log2 of the number of productive unique TCRs. Whether each scalp clone was CD4 or CD8 was inferred by checking scalp TCRbeta sequences against the CD4 and CD8 repertoires from sorted blood. As stored in TCRdb, this immuneACCESS dataset retains in-frame rearrangements with V and J assigned. A fraction of the clones does not appear; measured against another copy, unresolved V genes explain less than half of the discrepancy, and the remainder lacks a known reason. D and trimming come from the DNA, and the V and J calls and clone size come from that table. Across this sample there are about 180,000 clones, with around 51% seen only once. The biggest ten clones account for 10% of the sample.

Relative to germline, V is missing 0 bases and J is missing 1 base, with 7 bases of the junction outside any gene match. From the germline V gene, CDR1 is SGDLS and CDR2 is YYNGEE. The CDR3 sequence holds 17 residues, the cysteine and phenylalanine included. Just the 51-base CDR3 DNA is kept, in frame starting at base 1. This specimen's treatment or condition label, per the study, means: oral pan-JAK inhibitor, 5-10 mg twice daily. Lesional scalp punch biopsies and peripheral blood were collected from alopecia areata patients. PBMCs were isolated by density centrifugation and stained for CD3, CD4 and CD8, after which CD4+ and CD8+ T cells were sorted on a FACSAria.

The clonotype originates from a human donor with alopecia areata. This specimen was CD8+ T cells sorted from blood, taken at week 52, from a patient treated with tofacitinib. The chain joins TRBV9 to TRBJ2-3; TRBD2 agrees with 8 junctional bases. The sequence in DNA is TGTGCCAGCAGCGTAGCAGGTAGCGGGGTACGCACAGATACGCAGTATTTT. Its protein is CASSVAGSGVRTDTQYF.